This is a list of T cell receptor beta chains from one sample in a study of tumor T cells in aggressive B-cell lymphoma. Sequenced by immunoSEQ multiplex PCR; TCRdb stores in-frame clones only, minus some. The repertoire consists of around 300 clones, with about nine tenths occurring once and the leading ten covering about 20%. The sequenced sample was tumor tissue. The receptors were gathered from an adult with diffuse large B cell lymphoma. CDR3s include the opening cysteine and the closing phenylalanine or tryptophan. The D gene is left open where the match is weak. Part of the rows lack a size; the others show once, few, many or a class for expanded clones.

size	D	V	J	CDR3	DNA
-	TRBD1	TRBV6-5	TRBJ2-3	CASSGGWDWDTQYF	TGTGCCTCATCAGGGGGCTGGGACTGGGATACGCAGTATTTT
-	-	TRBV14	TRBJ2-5	CASSQVREQYF	TGTGCCAGCAGCCAAGTAAGGGAGCAGTACTTC
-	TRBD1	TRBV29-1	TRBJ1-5	CSVEFGTGNQPQHF	TGCAGCGTTGAATTTGGGACAGGCAATCAGCCCCAGCATTTT
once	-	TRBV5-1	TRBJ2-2	CASSLLVRGIVAGELFF	TGCGCCAGCAGCTTGTTGGTCAGGGGAATTGTGGCCGGGGAGCTGTTTTTT
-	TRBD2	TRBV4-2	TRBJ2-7	CASSRAGGPLEQYF	TGTGCCAGCAGCCGGGCGGGAGGGCCGCTCGAGCAGTACTTC
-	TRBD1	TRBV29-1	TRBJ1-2	CSVVVTGLGYTF	TGCAGCGTTGTGGTGACAGGGCTTGGCTACACCTTC
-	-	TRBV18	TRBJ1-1	CASSPREGAEAFF	TGTGCCAGCTCACCGCGAGAGGGAGCTGAAGCTTTCTTT
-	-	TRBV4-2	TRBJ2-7	CASSLGAHWQYF	TGTGCCAGCAGCCTTGGGGCCCATTGGCAGTACTTC
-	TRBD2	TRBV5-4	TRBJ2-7	CAAGGGGGPHEQYF	TGTGCCGCCGGAGGCGGGGGAGGCCCCCACGAGCAGTACTTC
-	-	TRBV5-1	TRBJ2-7	CASSEVGQYEQYF	TGCGCCAGCAGCGAAGTTGGACAGTACGAGCAGTACTTC
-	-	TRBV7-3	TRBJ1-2	CASSPADRSGYTF	TGTGCCAGCAGCCCGGCGGATAGGAGTGGCTACACCTTC
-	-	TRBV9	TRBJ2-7	CASSVSPDPRGYYEQYF	TGTGCCAGCAGCGTATCCCCCGACCCTAGGGGGTACTACGAGCAGTACTTC
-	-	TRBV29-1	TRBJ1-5	CSANSGVLNQPQHF	TGCAGCGCAAACTCAGGGGTCCTTAATCAGCCCCAGCATTTT
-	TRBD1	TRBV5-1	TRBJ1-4	CASSSPLTEQGINEKLFF	TGCGCCAGCAGCTCCCCCCTTACCGAACAGGGGATTAATGAAAAACTGTTTTTT
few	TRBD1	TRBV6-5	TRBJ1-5	CASRLGQVNQPQHF	TGTGCCAGCAGGCTCGGACAGGTCAATCAGCCCCAGCATTTT
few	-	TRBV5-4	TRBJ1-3	CASSLGGGSGNTIYF	TGTGCCAGCAGCTTGGGCGGGGGCTCTGGAAACACCATATATTTT
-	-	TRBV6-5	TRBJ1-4	CASTPAGPRGEKLFF	TGTGCCAGCACCCCAGCCGGGCCTAGGGGTGAAAAACTGTTTTTT
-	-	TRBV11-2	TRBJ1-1	CASSPPSETEAFF	TGTGCCAGCAGCCCCCCATCGGAGACTGAAGCTTTCTTT
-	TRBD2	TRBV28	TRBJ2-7	CASSSPPSGYQYEQYF	TGTGCCAGCAGTTCCCCACCTAGCGGGTACCAATACGAGCAGTACTTC
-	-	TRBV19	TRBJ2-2	CASPSRSNTGELFF	TGTGCCAGCCCCAGTCGTTCGAACACCGGGGAGCTGTTTTTT
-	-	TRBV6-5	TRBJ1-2	CASSYPGNYGYTF	TGTGCCAGCAGTTACCCGGGTAACTATGGCTACACCTTC
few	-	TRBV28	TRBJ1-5	CASRPGLYQPQHF	TGTGCCAGCAGACCAGGGTTATATCAGCCCCAGCATTTT
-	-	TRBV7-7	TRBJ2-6	CASSCTEPQSRANVLTF	TGTGCCAGCAGCTGTACAGAGCCACAAAGTCGGGCCAACGTCCTGACTTTC
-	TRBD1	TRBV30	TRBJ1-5	CAWSLLTGGNQPQHF	TGTGCCTGGAGTCTATTAACAGGGGGCAATCAGCCCCAGCATTTT